These 24 T cell receptor beta chains share one sample of origin, sequenced in a study of early T cells in non-severe SARS-CoV-2 infection. TCRdb recomputed calls from the 5' RACE reads with MiXCR, one row per CDR3 protein. The sample gives fewer than 65,000 distinct CDR3 sequences, roughly 7.8% of which show up once; over 9.5% is in the top ten. This material consisted of whole blood, taken at baseline. The receptors come from an adult who was a healthcare worker with PCR-confirmed SARS-CoV-2 infection or an uninfected control (not recorded which).

Worth noting for this clonotype: This may arise from a read error, as a much more abundant clone is one base away. The rearrangement joins TRBV5-1 to TRBJ2-1, with D unclear. Germline values: CDR1 SGHRS, CDR2 YFSETQ. CDR3 length: 17 amino acids. In DNA, the CDR3 is TGCGCCAGCAGCTTACACCTCAGAGCCCGCTCCTACTATGAGCAGTTCTTC. Its protein is CASSLHLRARSYYEQFF.

The V gene is TRBV6-2 or TRBV6-3, the J gene TRBJ2-1, with 9 bases fitting TRBD2. This CDR3 is 15 amino acids long. Germline CDR1 reads MNHEY; CDR2 reads SVGEGT. V was clipped by 4 bases and J by 6 bases; unmatched bases: 7. CDR3 coding DNA: TGTGCCAGCAGTTTGGCGGGAGGGCCTTTCAATGAGCAGTTCTTC. Protein sequence: CASSLAGGPFNEQFF.

This clonotype was counted many times. The chain joins TRBV7-9 to TRBJ2-2; a possible D gene is TRBD1 (5 bases). The CDR3 is 12 residues long. Germline V gene data show CDR1 as SEHNR and CDR2 as FQNEAQ (reference sequence). The CDR3: CAPTGRTGELFF. In DNA form, the CDR3 reads TGTGCTCCCACAGGCCGCACCGGGGAGCTGTTTTTT. The variable domain in full, completed from reference TRBV7-9 and TRBJ2-2, reads DTGVSQNPRHKITKRGQNVTFRCDPISEHNRLYWYRQTLGQGPEFLTYFQNEAQLEKSRLLSDRFSAERPKGSFSTLEIQRTEQGDSAMYLCAPTGRTGELFFGEGSRLTVL.

The table lists this clonotype with a few counts. The rearrangement links TRBV18 to TRBJ2-2, with TRBD2 matching 7 bases. Germline V gene sequence: CDR1 KGHSH, CDR2 LQKENI. V lost 5 bases and J lost 6; bases outside the gene matches: 9. The CDR3 has 15 amino acids. The DNA for the CDR3 is TGTGCCAGCTCATCATCCGCGGGAGAACCCGGGGAGCTGTTTTTT. Protein sequence: CASSSSAGEPGELFF.

This clonotype appeared many times. V is TRBV7-9 and J is TRBJ2-6; 11 nucleotides match TRBD1. This CDR3 is built from 17 residues. V shed 4 bases, J shed 2 bases, and the junction held 4 bases outside the gene matches. Germline V gene lookup returns CDR1 SEHNR and CDR2 FQNEAQ (reference sequence). CDR3 region: CASSSPGQGAGANVLTF. The CDR3 DNA follows: TGTGCCAGCAGCTCTCCGGGACAGGGGGCTGGGGCCAACGTCCTGACTTTC.

CDR3 nucleotide sequence: TGTGCCAGCGCCCGGGAGGCCCCGCGGACCCAGTACTTC. This gives the protein CASAREAPRTQYF. The V gene is TRBV28, the J gene TRBJ2-5; the match to TRBD2 covers 7 bases. The CDR3 is 13 amino acids. The germline CDR1 and CDR2 sequences are MDHEN and SYDVKM. V lost 8 bases to trimming and J lost 7 bases; unmatched junction nucleotides: 10.

This chain links TRBV27 with TRBJ2-7; 10 bases map to TRBD2. The germline gives CDR1 MNHEY, CDR2 SMNVEV (reference sequence). CDR3 length: 19 residues. The V segment lost 2 bases and the J segment 3 bases; nucleotides outside the gene matches: 16. The DNA of the CDR3 is TGTGCCAGCAGTTTACGGTCGACCGGTATGTCTAGCGGGAGCTACGAGCAGTACTTC. Translating gives CASSLRSTGMSSGSYEQYF.

The chain has TRBV3-1 and TRBJ2-7; 7 bases match TRBD2. The germline gives CDR1 LGHDT, CDR2 YNNKEL (reference sequence). CDR3 size: 15 residues. Losses at the gene ends were 4 bases for V and 6 bases for J; bases not matched to a gene: 12. The CDR3 loop reads CASSPGMSGTAEQYF. DNA for the CDR3: TGTGCCAGCAGCCCCGGGATGAGCGGGACGGCCGAGCAGTACTTC.

In its sample, this clonotype was seen a few times. The chain uses TRBV6-2 or TRBV6-3 and TRBJ2-1, with D unclear. From germline, CDR1 is MNHEY and CDR2 SVGEGT. This CDR3 contains 17 residues. Trimming took off 6 bases at V and 1 base at J, with 19 bases between the two ends. The CDR3 region is CASSRRPRGTSYNEQFF. CDR3 DNA sequence: TGTGCCAGCAGCCGAAGGCCTAGAGGAACATCCTACAATGAGCAGTTCTTC.

This clonotype was recorded at least ten times. The CDR3 region has the DNA TGTGCCAGCAGTCCGACCGTGGGGGACAGGGACGTTTATGAGCAGTTCTTC. It encodes CASSPTVGDRDVYEQFF. This chain uses TRBV6-4 with TRBJ2-1, with 9 bases fitting TRBD1. Looked up from germline, CDR1 is MRHNA and CDR2 is SNTAGT. V trimming: 5 bases; J trimming: 8 bases; junction bases outside the gene matches: 16. This CDR3 has 17 amino acids.

The chain carries TRBV20-1 and TRBJ1-1, with 11 positions matching TRBD1. Germline CDR1 reads DFQATT; CDR2 reads SNEGSKA (reference sequence). The CDR3 is 15 residues long. The trim removed 1 base at V and 1 base at J, leaving 2 bases unmatched. The CDR3 loop is CSARGTGGRNTEAFF. The CDR3 DNA is TGCAGTGCTAGAGGGACAGGGGGCCGGAACACTGAAGCTTTCTTT.

This clonotype was observed at least ten times. The V call is TRBV5-1, the J call TRBJ2-5; 8 nucleotides match TRBD2. Germline-derived CDR1 and CDR2 are SGHRS and YFSETQ. The CDR3 has 15 amino acids. V lost 2 bases to trimming and J lost 5 bases; unmatched junction nucleotides: 8. This CDR3 reads CASSFGTSGRETQYF. CDR3 nucleotides: TGCGCCAGCAGCTTTGGAACTAGCGGTAGGGAGACCCAGTACTTC.

At least ten counts were recorded for this clonotype. V is TRBV29-1 and J is TRBJ2-7; D is perhaps TRBD1 or TRBD2 (5 bases each). This CDR3 is 13 amino acids long. Trimming removed 3 bases from V and 0 bases from J, with 9 bases in between. The V gene's germline CDR1 is SQVTM and CDR2 ANQGSEA. The CDR3 here is CSVESGLSYEQYF. The CDR3 region has the DNA TGCAGCGTTGAGTCGGGGCTCTCCTACGAGCAGTACTTC.

This chain joins TRBV11-2 and TRBJ2-1, with a tentative D call TRBD2 (5 bases). The V end was cut by 4 bases, the J end by 4 bases, with 17 bases between. The CDR3 contains 16 residues. CDR1 and CDR2 (germline): SGHAT, FQNNGV. The CDR3: CASSSWILAVYNEQFF. CDR3 nucleotide sequence: TGTGCCAGCAGCTCTTGGATTCTAGCAGTATACAATGAGCAGTTCTTC.

Only a few counts were recorded for this clonotype. The gene calls are TRBV12-3 or TRBV12-4 and TRBJ2-1, with 7 bases that match TRBD2. The CDR3 has 17 amino acids. Trimming took 5 bases from V and 5 from J; bases not matched to a gene: 15. The CDR3 region has the DNA TGTGCCAGCAGTCCCCGTCCCGGGACTACGCCCCACAATGAGCAGTTCTTC. Protein product: CASSPRPGTTPHNEQFF.

The chain combines TRBV4-2 with TRBJ2-2; D is ambiguous. Trimming cost V 0 bases and J 0 bases, with 11 bases left between them. The length of the CDR3 is 17 residues. CDR1 LGHNA and CDR2 YNFKEQ come from the germline V gene. The CDR3 sequence is CASSQDWAASNTGELFF. The CDR3 bases are TGTGCCAGCAGCCAAGATTGGGCGGCTTCGAACACCGGGGAGCTGTTTTTT.

In its sample, this clonotype was seen a few times. This chain connects TRBV7-6 to TRBJ2-7, with 8 nucleotides matching TRBD2. V dropped 5 bases and J dropped 4; count of bases not matched to a gene: 7. The CDR3 is made up of 14 amino acids. The germline V gene has CDR1 SGHVS and CDR2 FNYEAQ. CDR3 nucleotide sequence: TGTGCCAGCAGCCCGGTGGTAGCGGGATACGAGCAGTACTTC. Protein product: CASSPVVAGYEQYF.

This clonotype was counted only a few times. The gene calls are TRBV5-4 and TRBJ2-2; tentative D call: TRBD2 (6 bases). The CDR3 spans 18 residues. Looked up from germline, CDR1 is SGHNT and CDR2 is YYREEE (reference sequence). V was clipped by 4 bases and J by 2 bases, with 21 bases between them. The CDR3 sequence: CASSRDSYFNLNTGELFF. CDR3 nucleotides: TGTGCCAGCAGCCGGGACTCTTACTTCAATTTAAACACCGGGGAGCTGTTTTTT.

There are many counts of this clonotype. V gene TRBV20-1 combines with J gene TRBJ2-3, with D tentatively TRBD2 (6 bases). Germline V gene sequence: CDR1 DFQATT, CDR2 SNEGSKA (reference sequence). The CDR3 runs to 12 residues. The CDR3 nucleotides read TGCAGCGGGGGATCCCCCACAGATACGCAGTATTTT. Protein: CSGGSPTDTQYF.

The chain is built from TRBV7-8 and TRBJ1-1; D gene unclear. Germline loops: CDR1 SGHVS, CDR2 FQNEAQ. V gave up 3 bases and J gave up 4 bases, with 12 bases separating them. The CDR3 is 14 amino acids. The CDR3 sequence: CASSFHTSATEAFF. CDR3 DNA sequence: TGTGCCAGCAGCTTCCATACTTCAGCCACTGAAGCTTTCTTT.

This clonotype came up a few times. The CDR3 region has the DNA TGTGCCAGTAGTCCCGTCCGGCAGACCTACGAGCAGTACTTC. Its protein is CASSPVRQTYEQYF. V and J are TRBV19 and TRBJ2-7; D is ambiguous. V was pared by 5 bases and J by 2 bases, with 13 bases between. The CDR3 has 14 residues. Germline CDR1 reads LNHDA; CDR2 reads SQIVND (reference sequence).

This clonotype was picked up many times. This chain uses TRBV25-1 with TRBJ1-2; TRBD1 matches 7 bases. The CDR3 has 16 residues. J was trimmed by 2 bases and V by 5 bases; bases with no gene match: 11. In germline, CDR1 is MGHDK, CDR2 SYGVNS. DNA for the CDR3: TGTGCCAGCAGTTCTCCAACTGACAGGGTAAACTATGGCTACACCTTC. Protein: CASSSPTDRVNYGYTF.

This clonotype was seen a few times. This rearrangement joins TRBV7-9 to TRBJ1-2, with 7 positions matching TRBD1. Looked up from germline, CDR1 is SEHNR and CDR2 is FQNEAQ (reference sequence). The CDR3 extends over 13 amino acids. The V segment lost 4 bases and the J segment 8 bases; nucleotides outside the gene matches: 7. The CDR3 spells CASSSRGSGGYTF. CDR3 bases: TGTGCCAGCAGCTCCAGGGGGTCCGGCGGCTACACCTTC.

The table lists this clonotype with a few counts. This chain uses TRBV6-5 with TRBJ2-7, with 9 bases identical to TRBD1. Germline V gene lookup returns CDR1 MNHEY and CDR2 SVGAGI. The CDR3 has 15 amino acids. Unmatched junction bases numbered 8, after V lost 5 bases and J lost 3 bases. DNA for the CDR3: TGTGCCAGCAGTCCCAGGACAGGGGCGAACTACGAGCAGTACTTC. Translation: CASSPRTGANYEQYF.